The following is a TCR beta chain sequence with its context. The data belong to a study of blood T cell repertoires in COVID-19. Study-wide context: PBMCs, B-cell-depleted T cells, or T cells provided the cDNA or gDNA that made up the material.

Trimming took off 3 bases at V and 6 bases at J, with 14 bases between the two ends. CDR3 length: 15 residues. CDR1 and CDR2 from the germline V gene are MGHDK and SYGVNS. As handled by the study authors: From reference gene primer amplification, estimates of nucleated cell counts were derived. The method was immunoSEQ multiplex PCR; TCRdb's version includes in-frame clones alone and lacks a portion of them. Clonal size and the V and J genes are those of that table, whereas D and trimming came from the DNA. Of roughly 230,000 clones in the sample, more than 65% were seen once. The sequence came from a woman aged 80 or older with acute or convalescent COVID-19. J is TRBJ2-2 and V is TRBV25-1; weak D call: TRBD2 (5 bases). The sample comprised peripheral blood. The DNA of the CDR3 is TGTGCCAGCAGTGACTGGGTGGCTAGCCCCGGGGAGCTGTTTTTT. Protein sequence: CASSDWVASPGELFF.